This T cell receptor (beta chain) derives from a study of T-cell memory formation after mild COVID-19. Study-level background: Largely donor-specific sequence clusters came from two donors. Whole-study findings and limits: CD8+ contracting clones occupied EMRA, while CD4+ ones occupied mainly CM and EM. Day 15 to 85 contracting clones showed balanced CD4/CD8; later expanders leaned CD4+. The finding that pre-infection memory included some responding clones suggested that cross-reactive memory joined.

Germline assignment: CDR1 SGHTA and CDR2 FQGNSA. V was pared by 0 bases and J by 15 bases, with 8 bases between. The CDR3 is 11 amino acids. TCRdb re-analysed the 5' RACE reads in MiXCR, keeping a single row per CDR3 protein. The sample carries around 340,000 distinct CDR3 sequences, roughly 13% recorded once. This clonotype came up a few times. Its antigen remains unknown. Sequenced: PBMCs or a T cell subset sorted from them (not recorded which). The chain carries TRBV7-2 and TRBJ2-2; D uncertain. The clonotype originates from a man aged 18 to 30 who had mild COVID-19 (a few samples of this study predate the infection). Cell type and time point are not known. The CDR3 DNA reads TGTGCCAGCAGCTTAGCTCCAACGATGTTTTTT. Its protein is CASSLAPTMFF. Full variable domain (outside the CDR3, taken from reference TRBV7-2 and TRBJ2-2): GAGVSQSPSNKVTEKGKDVELRCDPISGHTALYWYRQSLGQGLEFLIYFQGNSAPDKSGLPSDRFSAERTGGSVSTLTIQRTQQEDSAVYLCASSLAPTMFFGEGSRLTVL.